These 17 T cell receptor beta chains came from one sample sequenced in a study of blood T cells in healthy people across ages. Together with a sample-barcoded 5' primer, a J-beta primer mix was included in a second PCR lasting about 6 to 11 cycles. TCRdb analysed the 5' RACE reads with MiXCR anew, one entry per CDR3 protein. The sample gives 700,000 to 850,000 distinct CDR3 sequences, roughly 34% of which show up once; roughly 13% is in the top ten. The sequenced sample consisted of blood. These receptors were taken from a man aged 18 to 30 in good health.

Turning to this clonotype: One end of the junction does not line up with germline, which may come from a read error. The chain couples TRBV7-6 to TRBJ2-1; D call uncertain. Per germline, CDR1 SGHVS and CDR2 FNYEAQ. The CDR3 contains 14 residues. The CDR3, as DNA: TGTGCCAGCCAGAGGACCGGCTCCCACAATGAGCAGTTCTTC. This encodes CASQRTGSHNEQFF. Full variable domain (remainder filled in from reference TRBV7-6 and TRBJ2-1): GAGVSQSPRYKVTKRGQDVALRCDPISGHVSLYWYRQALGQGPEFLTYFNYEAQQDKSGLPNDRFSAERPEGSISTLTIQRTEQRDSAMYRCASQRTGSHNEQFFGPGTRLTVL.

This chain links TRBV9 with TRBJ2-1; no definite D call. The CDR3 spans 15 residues. Deletions cut 0 bases from V and 3 bases from J, with 10 bases between. Germline loops: CDR1 SGDLS, CDR2 YYNGEE. In DNA form, the CDR3 reads TGTGCCAGCAGCGTAGATGCTACCTACTACAATGAGCAGTTCTTC. Amino acids: CASSVDATYYNEQFF.

V gene TRBV4-1 combines with J gene TRBJ2-5, with D perhaps given as TRBD1 or TRBD2 (5 bases each). Germline V gives CDR1 MGHRA, CDR2 YSYEKL. This CDR3 region has 13 residues. V was clipped by 6 bases and J by 4 bases, with 12 bases between them. The DNA for the CDR3 is TGCGCCAGCAGTCCGACAGCGGCAGAGACCCAGTACTTC. Protein sequence: CASSPTAAETQYF.

V gene TRBV12-3 or TRBV12-4 combines with J gene TRBJ2-2; weak D call: TRBD1 (5 bases). Trimming shortened V by 7 bases and J by 5 bases, and 14 bases separated the two germline ends. The CDR3 covers 14 residues. The CDR3 nucleotides read TGTGCCAGCACCAATAGGGGCGAAACCGGGGAGCTGTTTTTT. Translating gives CASTNRGETGELFF.

This clonotype was seen a handful of times. In DNA, the CDR3 is TGTGCCAGCAGCTTAGGTTCTGGGGACAGGGGCCTTTACTATGGCTACACCTTC. This encodes CASSLGSGDRGLYYGYTF. The chain joins TRBV7-2 to TRBJ1-2; 10 nucleotides align to TRBD1. The J segment lost 3 bases and the V segment lost 1 base, leaving 11 bases of the junction unmatched. The CDR3 extends over 18 amino acids. Germline values: CDR1 SGHTA, CDR2 FQGNSA.

This clonotype was picked up a small number of times. This chain joins TRBV20-1 and TRBJ1-1; 11 bases match TRBD1. The CDR3 runs to 17 residues. V was pared by 8 bases and J by 4 bases, with 18 bases of the junction left unmatched. The germline CDR1 and CDR2 sequences are DFQATT and SNEGSKA (reference sequence). The CDR3 region has the DNA TGCAGTACACATCCTCCGGGACAGGGGGTCCGGTCCACTGAAGCTTTCTTT. It translates to CSTHPPGQGVRSTEAFF.

The chain has TRBV16 and TRBJ1-2; D remains ambiguous. This CDR3 spans 14 amino acids. V was cut by 0 bases and J by 7 bases, with 12 bases left in between. CDR1 is KGHSY and CDR2 is FQNENV in the germline V gene. The CDR3 DNA reads as TGTGCCAGCAGCCAATCGAACTCGGGAGTTGGCTACACCTTC. Amino acids: CASSQSNSGVGYTF.

This clonotype appeared many times. The rearrangement joins TRBV12-3 or TRBV12-4 to TRBJ2-3; D is unclear. The CDR3 has 15 amino acids. Trimming shortened V by 0 bases and J by 4 bases, and 11 bases separated the two germline ends. The CDR3 protein is CASSLALSPADTQYF. CDR3 DNA: TGTGCCAGCAGTTTAGCGCTCTCTCCCGCAGATACGCAGTATTTT.

The chain joins TRBV6-1 to TRBJ2-1; 9 bases align to TRBD1. Trimming at V came to 6 bases and at J to 13 bases, leaving 19 bases not matched to a gene. The length of the CDR3 is 16 residues. From germline, CDR1 is MNHNS and CDR2 SASEGT. The CDR3 nucleotides are TGTGCCAGCAGCGAAATCATCGGGACAGGGCTTGAGACCCAGTTCTTC. Translated, it gives CASSEIIGTGLETQFF.

The chain is built from TRBV7-2 and TRBJ1-6, with TRBD1 identical over 8 bases. Trimming removed 4 bases from V and 4 bases from J; junction bases left unmatched: 6. The CDR3 is 16 amino acids. Germline V gene sequence: CDR1 SGHTA, CDR2 FQGNSA. The DNA of the CDR3 is TGTGCCAGCAGCTCCACAGGGGGAGGATATAATTCACCCCTCCACTTT. It is translated as CASSSTGGGYNSPLHF.

The rearrangement links TRBV20-1 to TRBJ2-5; 7 bases agree with TRBD1. Germline CDR1 is DFQATT and CDR2 is SNEGSKA (reference sequence). This CDR3 comprises 14 residues. V gave up 6 bases and J gave up 4 bases; unmatched junction bases: 11. Here the CDR3 reads CSAPQDRVRETQYF. In DNA form, the CDR3 reads TGCAGTGCCCCCCAAGACAGGGTTCGAGAGACCCAGTACTTC.

The rearrangement joins TRBV14 to TRBJ1-1; D not certain. V shed 4 bases and J shed 10 bases, with 13 bases lying between them. The germline gives CDR1 SGHDN, CDR2 FVKESK. CDR3 length: 12 amino acids. CDR3 residues: CASSPRARGAFF. In nucleotides, the CDR3 is TGTGCCAGCAGCCCCCGGGCCCGTGGAGCTTTCTTT.

This chain links TRBV4-2 with TRBJ2-1; D gene ambiguous. V shed 3 bases and J shed 4 bases, with 7 bases lying between them. The CDR3 has 13 residues. Germline CDR1 reads LGHNA; CDR2 reads YNFKEQ. The CDR3 sequence is CASSQASYNEQFF. The CDR3 coding sequence is TGTGCCAGCAGCCAGGCTTCTTACAATGAGCAGTTCTTC.

V is TRBV4-3 and J is TRBJ2-3; D ambiguous. Trimming took off 2 bases at V and 2 bases at J, with 11 bases between the two ends. Germline CDR1 reads LGHNA; CDR2 reads YSLEER. The CDR3 is made up of 15 amino acids. CDR3 nucleotides: TGCGCCAGCAGCCAAAATTGGCAACCCACAGATACGCAGTATTTT. Translation: CASSQNWQPTDTQYF.

This clonotype appeared a few times. J is TRBJ1-5 and V is TRBV15; perhaps TRBD1 as D (6 bases). The CDR3 runs 16 residues. CDR1 LNHNV and CDR2 YYDKDF come from the germline V gene (reference sequence). V lost 2 bases, J lost 7 bases, and 18 bases lay in between. The CDR3 DNA follows: TGTGCCACCAGCAGACTTCTACAGGGTGAGGGACAGCCCCAGCATTTT. Translated: CATSRLLQGEGQPQHF. Full variable domain (remainder filled in from reference TRBV15 and TRBJ1-5): DAMVIQNPRYQVTQFGKPVTLSCSQTLNHNVMYWYQQKSSQAPKLLFHYYDKDFNNEADTPDNFQSRRPNTSFCFLDIRSPGLGDTAMYLCATSRLLQGEGQPQHFGDGTRLSIL.

This rearrangement joins TRBV6-2 or TRBV6-3 to TRBJ2-5; 11 positions agree with TRBD2. J was trimmed by 11 bases and V by 4 bases; bases with no gene match: 21. The CDR3 is 18 residues long. Germline values: CDR1 MNHEY, CDR2 SVGEGT. CDR3 coding DNA: TGTGCCAGCAGTTTTAGCGGGGGGGCACTATTTATCGTTAATGAGCAGTACTTC. Protein sequence: CASSFSGGALFIVNEQYF.

The chain uses TRBV11-2 and TRBJ1-4; D is perhaps TRBD1 (5 bases). The CDR3 contains 16 residues. Trimming took 5 bases from V and 6 from J, leaving 19 bases between them. Germline V gives CDR1 SGHAT, CDR2 FQNNGV. In DNA form, the CDR3 reads TGTGCCAGCAGCCCTACCTCGGGGGGGGAAGATGAAAAACTGTTTTTT. This gives the protein CASSPTSGGEDEKLFF.